One sample yielded the 4 T cell receptor beta chains listed below, sequenced in a study of control samples from healthy donors and cancer patients. TCRdb keeps only in-frame clones here, not all; method: immunoSEQ multiplex PCR. The sample lists roughly 130,000 clones, 85% to 95% occurring once. The sequenced sample consisted of PBMCs. The receptors come from a man in his fifties or sixties with head and neck cancer.

The chain joins TRBV5-4 to TRBJ2-7; the D gene is possibly TRBD2 (7 bases). Trimming stripped 6 bases from V and 3 bases from J, with 22 bases between. The CDR3 has 16 residues. Germline lookup yields CDR1 SGHNT and CDR2 YYREEE (reference sequence). DNA of the CDR3: TGTGCCAGCACCCGGGGGGCGGGGAACCTCCTCTACGAGCAGTACTTC. This translates into CASTRGAGNLLYEQYF. Full variable domain (missing parts from reference TRBV5-4 and TRBJ2-7): ETGVTQSPTHLIKTRGQQVTLRCSSQSGHNTVSWYQQALGQGPQFIFQYYREEENGRGNFPPRFSGLQFPNYSSELNVNALELDDSALYLCASTRGAGNLLYEQYFGPGTRLTVT.

This chain joins TRBV12-3 or TRBV12-4 and TRBJ1-1; D possibly corresponds to TRBD1 (5 bases). V lost 6 bases to trimming and J lost 7 bases, with 9 bases between them. The CDR3 length is 11 residues. CDR3 protein: CASRKQVEAFF. For the CDR3, the DNA is TGTGCCAGCAGAAAACAGGTTGAAGCTTTCTTT.

This sequence joins TRBV5-5 and TRBJ1-6; D is ambiguous. The CDR3 consists of 12 residues. CDR1 SGHKS and CDR2 YYEKEE come from the germline V gene (reference sequence). Trimming shortened V by 1 base and J by 8 bases, and 4 bases separated the two germline ends. The CDR3 protein is CASSLNYSPLHF. The CDR3 DNA reads as TGTGCCAGCAGCTTGAATTATTCACCCCTCCACTTT.

V usage is TRBV6-6 and J usage is TRBJ2-1; D remains unclear. Germline V gives CDR1 MNHNY, CDR2 SVGAGI (reference sequence). The V end lost 6 bases, the J end lost 3 bases, and 12 bases lay between the germline ends. The CDR3 is 14 residues long. The CDR3 sequence is CASSREQYYNEQFF. In DNA, the CDR3 is TGTGCCAGCAGCCGTGAGCAATACTACAATGAGCAGTTCTTC.